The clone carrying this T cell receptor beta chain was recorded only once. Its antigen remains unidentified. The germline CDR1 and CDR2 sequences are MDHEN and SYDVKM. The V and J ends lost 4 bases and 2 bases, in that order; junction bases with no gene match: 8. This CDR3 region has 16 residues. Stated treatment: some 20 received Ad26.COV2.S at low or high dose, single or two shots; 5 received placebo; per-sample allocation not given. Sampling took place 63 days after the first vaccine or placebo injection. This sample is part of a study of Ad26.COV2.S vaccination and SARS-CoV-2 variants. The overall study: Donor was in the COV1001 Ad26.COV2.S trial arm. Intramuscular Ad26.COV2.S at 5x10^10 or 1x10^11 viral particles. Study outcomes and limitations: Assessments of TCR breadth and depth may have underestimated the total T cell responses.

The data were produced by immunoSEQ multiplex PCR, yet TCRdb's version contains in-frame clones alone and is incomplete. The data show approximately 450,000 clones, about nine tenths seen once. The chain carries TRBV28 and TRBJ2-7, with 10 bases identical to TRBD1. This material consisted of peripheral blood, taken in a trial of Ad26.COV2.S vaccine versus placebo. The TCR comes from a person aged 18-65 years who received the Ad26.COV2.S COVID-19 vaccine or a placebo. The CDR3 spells CASSSLPGQGTYEQYF. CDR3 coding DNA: TGTGCCAGCAGTTCACTCCCGGGACAGGGGACCTACGAGCAGTACTTC.